This TCR beta chain was profiled in a study of vaccination and CD4 T cells after COVID-19. Study-wide background: At a median about 99 days (range 35 to 161) after diagnosis, post-COVID samples were drawn. Control wells got either CEFX epitopes, HIV-1 Nef peptides, or no peptide at all.

As for treatment: roughly ten-day PBMC culture with coronavirus spike peptide pools or control peptides (ViraFEST assay). For ViraFEST, peptide pools expanded antigen-specific T cells, after which the TCRs were sequenced. Notes on the study in general: A median around 90% of convalescent patients' SARS-CoV-2-reactive clones emerged only after vaccination.

The CDR3 length is 15 residues. The V gene end was trimmed by 3 bases and the J gene end by 3 bases; junction bases not matched to a gene: 6. Per germline, CDR1 MGHDK and CDR2 SYGVNS. An Oncomine TCR Beta short-read assay was used to sequence the DNA from cultured CD4+ T cells. TCRdb itself ran the PCR reads through MiXCR, one entry per CDR3 protein. The sample yields approximately 12,000 distinct CDR3 sequences, over 20% seen once. This clonotype was counted a few times. Its antigen is not identified. The input for sequencing was CD4+ T cells from blood, cultured in vitro, taken before SARS-CoV-2 vaccination. This clonotype originated in a human donor who received a COVID-19 vaccine. This chain joins TRBV25-1 and TRBJ2-7; 9 bases line up with TRBD1. The CDR3 spells CASSEDGTGFYEQYF. CDR3 in DNA: TGTGCCAGCAGTGAGGACGGGACAGGGTTCTACGAGCAGTACTTC.